The sequence of this TCR beta chain was determined in a study of Ad26.COV2.S vaccination and SARS-CoV-2 variants. The data were produced by immunoSEQ multiplex PCR, yet TCRdb's version contains in-frame clones alone and is incomplete. Here the sample spans more than 300,000 clones, around four fifths being singletons. The treatment is: some 20 received Ad26.COV2.S at low or high dose, single or two shots; about 5 received placebo; per-sample allocation not given. On day 63 after the first injection, vaccine and placebo recipients gave samples. An adult aged 18-55 years in Boston served as the donor. The germline V gene encodes CDR1 SGHVS and CDR2 FQNEAQ. The CDR3 runs to 15 residues. Trimming took 1 base from V and 0 from J, leaving 7 bases between them.

The sample was peripheral blood, taken in a trial of Ad26.COV2.S vaccine versus placebo. This chain joins TRBV7-8 and TRBJ2-4; no reliable D call. The receptor was derived from a person aged 18-65 years who received the Ad26.COV2.S COVID-19 vaccine or a placebo. In DNA, the CDR3 is TGTGCCAGCAGCTTAGATCGCCTAGCCAAAAACATTCAGTACTTC. The encoded protein is CASSLDRLAKNIQYF.